A selection of T cell receptor beta chains follows, all from one sample in a study of blood T cell repertoires in COVID-19. The table came from immunoSEQ multiplex PCR; TCRdb's copy has only in-frame clones and leaves some out. The sample lists fewer than 250,000 clones, roughly nine tenths occurring once. Material for sequencing was peripheral blood. The receptors were sampled from a woman in her sixties who had recovered from COVID-19. Each CDR3 is given with its conserved first and last residue. A D gene is named only where the DNA matches it firmly. Where a row states a size, it is once, few, many or the class of an expanded clone; other rows omit it.

D gene: -; J gene: TRBJ1-2; V gene: TRBV29-1; clone size: -; CDR3 DNA: TGCAGCGTTGACCGGCAGCGCTATGGCTACACCTTC; CDR3 protein: CSVDRQRYGYTF
D gene: -; J gene: TRBJ2-1; V gene: TRBV7-9; clone size: -; CDR3 DNA: TGTGCCAGCAGCTTAACTAGCTACAATGAGCAGTTCTTC; CDR3 protein: CASSLTSYNEQFF
D gene: TRBD1; J gene: TRBJ1-1; V gene: TRBV28; clone size: -; CDR3 DNA: TGTGCCAGCAGTGAAACAGGGGACACTGAAGCTTTCTTT; CDR3 protein: CASSETGDTEAFF
D gene: -; J gene: TRBJ1-4; V gene: TRBV13; clone size: -; CDR3 DNA: TGTGCCAGCAGCTTAGCCGGGAGGGGAAAACTGTTTTTT; CDR3 protein: CASSLAGRGKLFF
D gene: TRBD2; J gene: TRBJ2-1; V gene: TRBV24-1; clone size: -; CDR3 DNA: TGTGCCACCAGTGATCTCGTCGGGGGGGGCTCCTACAATGAGCAGTTCTTC; CDR3 protein: CATSDLVGGGSYNEQFF
D gene: TRBD1; J gene: TRBJ1-4; V gene: TRBV6-5; clone size: -; CDR3 DNA: TGTGCCAGCAGGGGGACAGGGGGTGATGAAAAACTGTTTTTT; CDR3 protein: CASRGTGGDEKLFF
D gene: TRBD1; J gene: TRBJ2-7; V gene: TRBV6-2/TRBV6-3; clone size: -; CDR3 DNA: TGTGCCAGCAGTCCGGGACAGGCATCCTACGAGCAGTACTTC; CDR3 protein: CASSPGQASYEQYF
D gene: TRBD2; J gene: TRBJ2-7; V gene: TRBV4-1; clone size: -; CDR3 DNA: TGCGCCAGCAGCCAAGGCCTAGCGGTCTCCTACGAGCAGTACTTC; CDR3 protein: CASSQGLAVSYEQYF
D gene: TRBD1; J gene: TRBJ1-1; V gene: TRBV24-1; clone size: -; CDR3 DNA: TGTGCCACCAGTGAACGTGGGACAGGGGACACTGAAGCTTTCTTT; CDR3 protein: CATSERGTGDTEAFF
D gene: -; J gene: TRBJ1-1; V gene: TRBV18; clone size: -; CDR3 DNA: TGTGCCAGCTCCCCTAGAGCTGGGGGCTGGGACACTGAAGCTTTCTTT; CDR3 protein: CASSPRAGGWDTEAFF
D gene: -; J gene: TRBJ1-4; V gene: TRBV18; clone size: -; CDR3 DNA: TGTGCCAGCTCTGGGGACTCAGCAGGCGAAAAACTGTTTTTT; CDR3 protein: CASSGDSAGEKLFF
D gene: TRBD1; J gene: TRBJ2-5; V gene: TRBV11-2; clone size: -; CDR3 DNA: TGTGCCAGCAGCAATTACCCTAATGGACAGGGGGAGACCCAGTACTTC; CDR3 protein: CASSNYPNGQGETQYF
D gene: TRBD1; J gene: TRBJ1-5; V gene: TRBV19; clone size: once; CDR3 DNA: TGTGCCAGTAGCCAACAGGGGAGCAATCAGCCCCAGCATTTT; CDR3 protein: CASSQQGSNQPQHF
D gene: TRBD2; J gene: TRBJ2-5; V gene: TRBV27; clone size: -; CDR3 DNA: TGTGCCAGCAGTGGACTAGCGGGGGGAGAGACCCAGTACTTC; CDR3 protein: CASSGLAGGETQYF
D gene: TRBD1; J gene: TRBJ2-7; V gene: TRBV11-3; clone size: once; CDR3 DNA: TGTGCCAGCAGCTTAGATTCTGGAATGACAGGGCTGGACTCCTACGAGCAGTACTTC; CDR3 protein: CASSLDSGMTGLDSYEQYF
D gene: TRBD1; J gene: TRBJ2-7; V gene: TRBV27; clone size: -; CDR3 DNA: TGTGCCAGCCTATCCGGGACAGGGTTACACGAGCAGTACTTC; CDR3 protein: CASLSGTGLHEQYF
D gene: -; J gene: TRBJ2-3; V gene: TRBV10-3; clone size: -; CDR3 DNA: TGTGCCATCAGTGACAGCCGGGACTCCGGGGGTCGGGCAGATACGCAGTATTTT; CDR3 protein: CAISDSRDSGGRADTQYF
D gene: TRBD2; J gene: TRBJ2-3; V gene: TRBV15; clone size: -; CDR3 DNA: TGTGCCACCAGCAGAGACCCTGACGGGGGGACAGATACGCAGTATTTT; CDR3 protein: CATSRDPDGGTDTQYF
D gene: TRBD1; J gene: TRBJ2-1; V gene: TRBV28; clone size: once; CDR3 DNA: TGTGCCAGCAGTTACGGGGGACAGGGCGGCGATGAGCAGTTCTTC; CDR3 protein: CASSYGGQGGDEQFF
D gene: TRBD1; J gene: TRBJ1-2; V gene: TRBV7-9; clone size: -; CDR3 DNA: TGTGCCAGCAGCCCGATAAGGACAGGACCTAACTATGGCTACACCTTC; CDR3 protein: CASSPIRTGPNYGYTF
D gene: -; J gene: TRBJ1-6; V gene: TRBV6-2/TRBV6-3; clone size: -; CDR3 DNA: TGTGCCAGCAGTTACATCCTCACGCGGAATTCACCCCTCCACTTT; CDR3 protein: CASSYILTRNSPLHF
D gene: TRBD1; J gene: TRBJ2-3; V gene: TRBV3-1/TRBV3-2; clone size: -; CDR3 DNA: TGTGCCAGCACGTACAGGGGGTCTAGCACAGATACGCAGTATTTT; CDR3 protein: CASTYRGSSTDTQYF
D gene: -; J gene: TRBJ1-6; V gene: TRBV28; clone size: few; CDR3 DNA: TGTGCCAGCAGTTTCCGGAGATATAATTCACCCCTCCACTTT; CDR3 protein: CASSFRRYNSPLHF
D gene: TRBD1; J gene: TRBJ1-6; V gene: TRBV10-3; clone size: -; CDR3 DNA: TGTGCCATCAGTGAGTTACGGGACAGGGAGAGTTCACCCCTCCACTTT; CDR3 protein: CAISELRDRESSPLHF
D gene: TRBD2; J gene: TRBJ2-1; V gene: TRBV6-5; clone size: -; CDR3 DNA: TGTGCCAGCAGTTACCGGGGCGGGGGAGCCTACAATGAGCAGTTCTTC; CDR3 protein: CASSYRGGGAYNEQFF
D gene: -; J gene: TRBJ2-5; V gene: TRBV7-2; clone size: -; CDR3 DNA: TGTGCCAGCAGCTCACCACCCGGGCAAGAGACCCAGTACTTC; CDR3 protein: CASSSPPGQETQYF
D gene: TRBD1; J gene: TRBJ2-6; V gene: TRBV28; clone size: -; CDR3 DNA: TGTGCCAGTCGACAGGGTGGCTCTGGGGCCAACGTCCTGACTTTC; CDR3 protein: CASRQGGSGANVLTF
D gene: TRBD1; J gene: TRBJ2-3; V gene: TRBV15; clone size: once; CDR3 DNA: TGTGCCACCAGCAGAGAGGGGTCACAGGGGGCCGATACGCAGTATTTT; CDR3 protein: CATSREGSQGADTQYF
D gene: -; J gene: TRBJ1-2; V gene: TRBV7-2; clone size: -; CDR3 DNA: TGTGCCAGCAGCTCCCAGCGGGCCGGCTATATTAACTATGGCTACACCTTC; CDR3 protein: CASSSQRAGYINYGYTF
D gene: -; J gene: TRBJ2-6; V gene: TRBV19; clone size: -; CDR3 DNA: TGTGCCAGTAGTATGTCAACAGAGGGCTGGATTTCCTCTGGGGCCAACGTCCTGACTTTC; CDR3 protein: CASSMSTEGWISSGANVLTF
D gene: -; J gene: TRBJ1-6; V gene: TRBV7-3; clone size: -; CDR3 DNA: TGTGCCAGCAGCTTAAAGGGTTCGGGGGGCGGGTCACCCCTCCACTTT; CDR3 protein: CASSLKGSGGGSPLHF
D gene: TRBD2; J gene: TRBJ2-7; V gene: TRBV19; clone size: -; CDR3 DNA: TGTGCCAGTAGTATTCTTCTCGGGAGGGGCTACGAGCAGTACTTC; CDR3 protein: CASSILLGRGYEQYF
D gene: TRBD1; J gene: TRBJ1-2; V gene: TRBV11-2; clone size: once; CDR3 DNA: TGTGCCAGCAGCCGGGACAGAAACTATGGCTACACCTTC; CDR3 protein: CASSRDRNYGYTF
D gene: -; J gene: TRBJ2-3; V gene: TRBV5-1; clone size: -; CDR3 DNA: TGCGCCAGCACCCTCGAGGGTGCAGATACGCAGTATTTT; CDR3 protein: CASTLEGADTQYF
D gene: -; J gene: TRBJ1-2; V gene: TRBV2; clone size: -; CDR3 DNA: TGTGCCAGCAGTGAAAGGGGCTATGGCTACACCTTC; CDR3 protein: CASSERGYGYTF
D gene: -; J gene: TRBJ2-7; V gene: TRBV27; clone size: -; CDR3 DNA: TGTGCCAGCAGTCCACTTCGGACAGTCGGGGCCTACGAGCAGTACTTC; CDR3 protein: CASSPLRTVGAYEQYF
D gene: TRBD2; J gene: TRBJ2-1; V gene: TRBV18; clone size: -; CDR3 DNA: TGTGCCAGCTCATCCGGGACTAGCGGGGGGACTGAGCAGTTCTTC; CDR3 protein: CASSSGTSGGTEQFF
D gene: -; J gene: TRBJ2-5; V gene: TRBV24-1; clone size: -; CDR3 DNA: TGTGCCACCAGTGAGACCTCCGCCCGGGGGAACGGAGGCGAGACCCAGTACTTC; CDR3 protein: CATSETSARGNGGETQYF
D gene: -; J gene: TRBJ1-1; V gene: TRBV18; clone size: few; CDR3 DNA: TGTGCCAGCTCATCAGTTAACACTGAAGCTTTCTTT; CDR3 protein: CASSSVNTEAFF
D gene: -; J gene: TRBJ2-7; V gene: TRBV6-5; clone size: -; CDR3 DNA: TGTGCCAGCCGGACTTTCTACGAGCAGTACTTC; CDR3 protein: CASRTFYEQYF
D gene: TRBD2; J gene: TRBJ2-5; V gene: TRBV6-2/TRBV6-3; clone size: -; CDR3 DNA: TGTGCCAGCAGTTACTTGGCGGGGGTCCAGGAAGAGACCCAGTACTTC; CDR3 protein: CASSYLAGVQEETQYF
D gene: TRBD1; J gene: TRBJ2-1; V gene: TRBV19; clone size: -; CDR3 DNA: TGTGCCAGTAGTCTCCGACAGGGGACAGGGATTGTAAATGAGCAGTTCTTC; CDR3 protein: CASSLRQGTGIVNEQFF
D gene: TRBD1; J gene: TRBJ1-1; V gene: TRBV7-9; clone size: -; CDR3 DNA: TGTGCCAGCAGCGTTCGAAACCGGGACAGTGAAGCTTTCTTT; CDR3 protein: CASSVRNRDSEAFF
D gene: -; J gene: TRBJ2-7; V gene: TRBV3-1/TRBV3-2; clone size: -; CDR3 DNA: TGTGCCAGCAGCCTCTGGTCAGGGGTTACGTACTTC; CDR3 protein: CASSLWSGVTYF
D gene: TRBD2; J gene: TRBJ2-2; V gene: TRBV4-2; clone size: -; CDR3 DNA: TGTGCCAGCAGCCAAGACCTTAAGCGGGGGAGGGCCGGGGAGCTGTTTTTT; CDR3 protein: CASSQDLKRGRAGELFF
D gene: -; J gene: TRBJ2-7; V gene: TRBV11-2; clone size: -; CDR3 DNA: TGTGCCAGCAGCTTCCTAGCTTCAACCAGTACCTACGAGCAGTACTTC; CDR3 protein: CASSFLASTSTYEQYF
D gene: TRBD1; J gene: TRBJ1-3; V gene: TRBV28; clone size: -; CDR3 DNA: TGTGCCAGCAGCAGACAGGGAACTGGAAACACCATATATTTT; CDR3 protein: CASSRQGTGNTIYF